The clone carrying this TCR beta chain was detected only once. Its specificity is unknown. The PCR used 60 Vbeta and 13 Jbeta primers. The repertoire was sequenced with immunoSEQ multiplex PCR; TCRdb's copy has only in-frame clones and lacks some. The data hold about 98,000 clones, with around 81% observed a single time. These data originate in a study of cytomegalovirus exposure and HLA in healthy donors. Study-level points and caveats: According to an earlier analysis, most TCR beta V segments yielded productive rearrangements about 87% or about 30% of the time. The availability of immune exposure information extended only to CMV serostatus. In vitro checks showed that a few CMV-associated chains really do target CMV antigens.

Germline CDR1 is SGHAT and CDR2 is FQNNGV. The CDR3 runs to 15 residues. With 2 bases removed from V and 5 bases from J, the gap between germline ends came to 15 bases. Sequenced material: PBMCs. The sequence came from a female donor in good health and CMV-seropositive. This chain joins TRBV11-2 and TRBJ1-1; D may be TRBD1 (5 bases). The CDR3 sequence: CASSLWIGVGTEAFF. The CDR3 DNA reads TGTGCCAGCAGCTTATGGATAGGGGTGGGGACTGAAGCTTTCTTT.